The 24 T cell receptor beta chains reported below all come from one sample, sequenced in a study of response to subunit inactivated influenza vaccine. Via MiXCR, TCRdb re-called the RT-PCR reads, giving one row per CDR3 protein. The sample includes about 780,000 distinct CDR3 sequences, around 20% of them seen just once. Sequenced material: PBMCs from blood, taken around 5 days after vaccination. These receptors were obtained from a man in his fifties or sixties who received an inactivated influenza vaccine.

The chain is built from TRBV20-1 and TRBJ2-7, with 9 bases matching TRBD2. The CDR3 runs to 14 residues. CDR1 and CDR2 from the germline V gene are DFQATT and SNEGSKA (reference sequence). V was pared by 2 bases and J by 5 bases, with 7 bases of the junction left unmatched. The CDR3 DNA reads TGCAGTGCTAGACCCGGGACTAGCACCCACGAGCAGTACTTC. It yields the protein CSARPGTSTHEQYF.

This clonotype was detected only a few times. The V gene is TRBV9, the J gene TRBJ1-5; weak D call: TRBD1 (5 bases). The V gene lost 1 base and the J gene lost 3 bases, with 11 bases spanning the gap. The germline V gene has CDR1 SGDLS and CDR2 YYNGEE. The CDR3 runs to 15 residues. CDR3 protein: CASSVCRDLNQPQHF. The CDR3 nucleotides are TGTGCCAGCAGCGTATGCAGGGACCTCAATCAGCCCCAGCATTTT.

This clonotype has more than one count but fewer than ten. The CDR3 nucleotides read TGTGCCACACCAAAGGGACAGCTCACTGAAGCTTTCTTT. Translated, it gives CATPKGQLTEAFF. V is TRBV2 and J is TRBJ1-1, with 7 bases matching TRBD1. V shed 10 bases and J 4 bases; nucleotides not matched to a gene: 9. CDR1 and CDR2 (germline): SNHLY, FYNNEI. The CDR3 is 13 amino acids.

The CDR3 here is CSADLRGSGRVDTQYF. CDR3 nucleotide sequence: TGCAGTGCAGATCTTAGGGGTAGCGGGAGGGTGGATACGCAGTATTTT. The gene calls are TRBV20-1 and TRBJ2-3; 11 bases align to TRBD2. J lost 6 bases, V lost 6 bases, and 14 bases had no gene match. There are 16 residues in the CDR3. Germline lookup yields CDR1 DFQATT and CDR2 SNEGSKA (reference sequence).

In this sample, this clonotype turned up a few times. This chain joins TRBV7-9 and TRBJ2-2; D call uncertain. Germline CDR1 and CDR2: SEHNR and FQNEAQ (reference sequence). V lost 6 bases and J lost 1, with 18 bases in between. The length of the CDR3 is 17 residues. The CDR3 bases are TGTGCCAGCAGTCCCCCCCCGGGCAGGAGGAACACCGGGGAGCTGTTTTTT. It is translated as CASSPPPGRRNTGELFF.

The table lists this clonotype with a few counts. The chain recombines TRBV28 with TRBJ1-1; TRBD1 matches 7 bases. The germline V gene has CDR1 MDHEN and CDR2 SYDVKM. Trimming took 5 bases from V and 1 from J; bases not matched to a gene: 13. CDR3 length equals 17 residues. CDR3 in amino acids: CASSRNGQASGNTEAFF. In DNA, the CDR3 is TGTGCCAGCAGTAGAAACGGACAGGCAAGCGGGAACACTGAAGCTTTCTTT.

The chain is built from TRBV5-1 and TRBJ2-7, with D perhaps being TRBD1 or TRBD2 (5 bases each). Germline lookup yields CDR1 SGHRS and CDR2 YFSETQ. V lost 2 bases and J 2 bases, leaving 17 bases between the germline ends. The CDR3 is made up of 16 amino acids. The CDR3 reads CASSFGEGLLAYEQYF. The CDR3 DNA reads TGCGCCAGCAGCTTTGGCGAGGGGCTCCTCGCCTACGAGCAGTACTTC.

The V gene is TRBV20-1, the J gene TRBJ1-2, with a weak D call TRBD1 (5 bases). The CDR3 contains 15 residues. Deletions cut 1 base from V and 4 bases from J, with 16 bases between. Germline CDR1 and CDR2: DFQATT and SNEGSKA (reference sequence). CDR3 nucleotide sequence: TGCAGTGCTAGAGGGGGACTTCTAAGCCCCTATGGCTACACCTTC. Translating it yields CSARGGLLSPYGYTF.

This clonotype has ten or more counts. The rearrangement uses TRBV5-4 and TRBJ1-1; D may be TRBD1 (5 bases). Germline-derived CDR1 and CDR2 are SGHNT and YYREEE (reference sequence). The V and J ends lost 2 bases and 1 base respectively, with 9 bases between them. The CDR3 covers 14 residues. In nucleotides, the CDR3 is TGTGCCAGCAGCTTTGGGACGGGGAACACTGAAGCTTTCTTT. Protein: CASSFGTGNTEAFF.

The V gene is TRBV7-9, the J gene TRBJ1-1; tentatively, D is TRBD1 (5 bases). The CDR3 covers 15 residues. CDR1 is SEHNR and CDR2 is FQNEAQ in the germline V gene (reference sequence). V was clipped by 5 bases and J by 1 base, with 14 bases between them. CDR3 nucleotide sequence: TGTGCCAGCAGCCAAAGCAGGGTTAGGAACACTGAAGCTTTCTTT. It translates to CASSQSRVRNTEAFF.

This clonotype was observed at least ten times. The chain recombines TRBV10-2 with TRBJ2-5; 7 bases agree with TRBD1. CDR3 length equals 14 residues. CDR1 and CDR2 from the germline V gene are WSHSY and SAAADI. V lost 6 bases and J lost 3; bases outside the gene matches: 7. CDR3 residues: CASSPIGTEETQYF. In DNA, the CDR3 is TGCGCCAGCAGCCCAATCGGGACAGAAGAGACCCAGTACTTC.

The sample holds a few counts of this clonotype. This chain joins TRBV20-1 and TRBJ2-1, with D hard to call. Trimming cost V 1 base and J 9 bases, with 16 bases left between them. The CDR3 has 14 residues. CDR1 is DFQATT, CDR2 SNEGSKA, per germline (reference sequence). Here the CDR3 reads CSARAVGRVSEQFF. CDR3 in DNA: TGCAGTGCTAGAGCGGTGGGAAGAGTTAGTGAGCAGTTCTTC.

The chain combines TRBV4-1 with TRBJ1-2; 8 bases agree with TRBD1. Germline CDR1 MGHRA, CDR2 YSYEKL. The trim removed 2 bases at V and 1 base at J, leaving 6 bases unmatched. This CDR3 region has 16 residues. The CDR3 loop reads CASSQLTGADNYGYTF. The CDR3, as DNA: TGCGCCAGCAGCCAACTGACAGGGGCCGATAACTATGGCTACACCTTC.

This clonotype was observed a handful of times. V and J are TRBV28 and TRBJ2-7, with TRBD2 identical over 8 bases. The CDR3 is made up of 14 amino acids. Losses at the gene ends were 10 bases for V and 4 bases for J; bases not matched to a gene: 12. The germline CDR1 and CDR2 sequences are MDHEN and SYDVKM. CDR3 in amino acids: CATRLASRGYEQYF. CDR3 nucleotides: TGTGCCACCCGACTAGCGTCCCGGGGGTACGAGCAGTACTTC.

This clonotype has only a few counts. This chain links TRBV7-2 with TRBJ2-2; D remains ambiguous. V was cut by 5 bases and J by 3 bases, with 10 bases left in between. Germline CDR1 is SGHTA and CDR2 is FQGNSA. The CDR3 is 14 residues long. CDR3 nucleotides: TGTGCCAGCAGCGAAACTCGATACACCGGGGAGCTGTTTTTT. Its translation is CASSETRYTGELFF. The entire variable domain, with the rest obtained from reference TRBV7-2 and TRBJ2-2, is as follows: GAGVSQSPSNKVTEKGKDVELRCDPISGHTALYWYRQSLGQGLEFLIYFQGNSAPDKSGLPSDRFSAERTGGSVSTLTIQRTQQEDSAVYLCASSETRYTGELFFGEGSRLTVL.

The chain recombines TRBV10-3 with TRBJ1-2, with 9 bases that match TRBD1. CDR3 length: 13 amino acids. The germline V gene encodes CDR1 ENHRY and CDR2 SYGVKD. V shed 6 bases, J shed 6 bases, and the junction held 5 bases outside the gene matches. In DNA, the CDR3 is TGTGCCATCAGGGGACAGGGAGTCGATGGCTACACCTTC. This sequence encodes CAIRGQGVDGYTF.

At least ten counts were recorded for this clonotype. V is TRBV5-1 and J is TRBJ1-1; 8 positions match TRBD1. V lost 2 bases and J lost 1; bases outside the gene matches: 7. This CDR3 comprises 16 residues. Germline CDR1 SGHRS, CDR2 YFSETQ. CDR3 bases: TGCGCCAGCAGCTTCGGGGTGGACAGGGCGAACACTGAAGCTTTCTTT. Amino acid sequence: CASSFGVDRANTEAFF. Full variable domain (rest looked up from reference TRBV5-1 and TRBJ1-1): KAGVTQTPRYLIKTRGQQVTLSCSPISGHRSVSWYQQTPGQGLQFLFEYFSETQRNKGNFPGRFSGRQFSNSRSEMNVSTLELGDSALYLCASSFGVDRANTEAFFGQGTRLTVV.

The chain is built from TRBV11-2 and TRBJ1-6; D is unresolved. V shed 0 bases and J shed 6 bases, with 9 bases lying between them. CDR1 is SGHAT, CDR2 FQNNGV, per germline. There are 15 residues in the CDR3. The DNA of the CDR3 is TGTGCCAGCAGCTTAGATCAGGCAGTTAATTCACCCCTCCACTTT. This sequence encodes CASSLDQAVNSPLHF.

This sequence joins TRBV5-1 and TRBJ1-6; the match to TRBD1 covers 8 bases. CDR3 length: 14 amino acids. V lost 4 bases and J lost 8; bases outside the gene matches: 5. CDR1 is SGHRS, CDR2 YFSETQ, per germline. The CDR3 reads CASSPGTGDSPLHF. The CDR3, as DNA: TGCGCCAGCAGCCCCGGGACAGGAGATTCACCCCTCCACTTT.

J is TRBJ2-4 and V is TRBV28, with D perhaps TRBD1 or TRBD2 (5 bases each). From germline, CDR1 is MDHEN and CDR2 SYDVKM. The V and J ends lost 6 bases and 4 bases respectively, with 16 bases between them. The CDR3 consists of 15 residues. The CDR3 coding sequence is TGTGCCAGCAGCACCTCCGGGGCTAGGAAAAACATTCAGTACTTC. Amino acids: CASSTSGARKNIQYF.

This chain links TRBV10-3 with TRBJ1-2; D remains unclear. Germline CDR1 reads ENHRY; CDR2 reads SYGVKD. The length of the CDR3 is 14 residues. The ends were cut back, 6 bases at V and 7 bases at J, with 18 bases in the middle. CDR3 nucleotides: TGTGCCATCAGAAATACCGCCGATGGTCGTGGCTACACCTTC. Translated, it gives CAIRNTADGRGYTF.

The chain has TRBV3-1 and TRBJ2-2; possible D gene TRBD1, 6 bases. Germline V gene sequence: CDR1 LGHDT, CDR2 YNNKEL (reference sequence). Trimming stripped 4 bases from V and 4 bases from J, with 10 bases between. The CDR3 loop spans 14 amino acids. DNA of the CDR3: TGTGCCAGCAGCCCAGGGGTTGTCACCGGGGAGCTGTTTTTT. This codes for CASSPGVVTGELFF.

The chain has TRBV20-1 and TRBJ2-1, with D possibly matching TRBD2 (7 bases). Looked up from germline, CDR1 is DFQATT and CDR2 is SNEGSKA (reference sequence). Trimming stripped 2 bases from V and 9 bases from J, with 20 bases between. This CDR3 spans 15 amino acids. In nucleotides, the CDR3 is TGCAGTGCTAGAAATCCCCGGGGGGCCCTTACTGAGCAGTTCTTC. It translates to CSARNPRGALTEQFF.

This clonotype was observed a few times. The V and J genes are TRBV24-1 and TRBJ2-5, with D perhaps matching TRBD1 (5 bases). Per the germline V gene, CDR1 is KGHDR and CDR2 is SFDVKD. CDR3 length equals 17 residues. The V gene lost 2 bases and the J gene lost 4 bases, with 19 bases spanning the gap. CDR3 sequence: CATSDSADGRARETQYF. In DNA, the CDR3 is TGTGCCACCAGTGATTCCGCCGACGGCAGGGCGCGAGAGACCCAGTACTTC.